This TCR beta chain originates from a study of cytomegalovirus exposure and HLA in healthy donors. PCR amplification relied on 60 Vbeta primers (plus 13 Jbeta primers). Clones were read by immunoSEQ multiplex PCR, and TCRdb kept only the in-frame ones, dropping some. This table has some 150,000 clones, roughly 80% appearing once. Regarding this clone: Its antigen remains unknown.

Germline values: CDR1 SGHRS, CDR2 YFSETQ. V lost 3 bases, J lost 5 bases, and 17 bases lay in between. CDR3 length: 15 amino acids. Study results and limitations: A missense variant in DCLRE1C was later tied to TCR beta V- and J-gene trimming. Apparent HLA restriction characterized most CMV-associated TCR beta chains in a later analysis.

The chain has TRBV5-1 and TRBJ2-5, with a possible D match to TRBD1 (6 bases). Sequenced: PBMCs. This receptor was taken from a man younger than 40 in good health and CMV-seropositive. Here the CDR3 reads CASSSPSGASETQYF. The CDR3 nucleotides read TGCGCCAGCAGCTCGCCCTCAGGGGCCAGCGAGACCCAGTACTTC.